This passage covers 10 T cell receptor beta chains from one sample sequenced in a study of Tregs in tolerant kidney transplant recipients. Sequencing was performed with immunoSEQ multiplex PCR; in TCRdb, only in-frame clones are kept and a portion is missing. The record lists tens of thousands of clones, of which the ten most abundant hold about 0.83%. Source: CD4+ T cells from blood, taken before the transplant. These receptors were obtained from a human donor who received a combined kidney and bone marrow transplant.

About this clone: The read halts 3 residues ahead of the CDR3 end, with the missing end drawn from the germline J gene. The rearrangement uses TRBV5-1 and TRBJ2-5; 8 nucleotides line up with TRBD2. CDR3 length: 14 residues. Trimming removed 0 bases from V and 5 bases from J; junction bases left unmatched: 3. Germline lookup yields CDR1 SGHRS and CDR2 YFSETQ. The DNA read from the CDR3 is TGCGCCAGCAGCTTGGCGTCTAGCGGGGAGACC. Translation gives CASSLASSGET. The entire CDR3 protein reads CASSLASSGETQYF.

With respect to this clone: The CDR3 end lies 3 residues beyond the end of the read and is filled in from the germline J gene. The chain couples TRBV6-2 or TRBV6-3 to TRBJ2-1; 8 positions match TRBD2. The CDR3 has 16 residues. The V and J ends lost 0 bases and 5 bases, in that order; junction bases with no gene match: 6. Germline V gene lookup returns CDR1 MNHEY and CDR2 SVGEGT. CDR3 DNA, as far as it was read: TGTGCCAGCAGTTACTCTACGGGGGGGCCCAACAATGAG. It yields the protein CASSYSTGGPNNE. The CDR3 as a whole reads CASSYSTGGPNNEQFF.

Turning to this clone: The read ends 3 residues early relative to the CDR3; the germline J gene fills the gap. The V gene is TRBV7-8, the J gene TRBJ2-3; 7 nucleotides agree with TRBD2. Losses at the gene ends were 7 bases for V and 1 base for J; bases not matched to a gene: 11. Per the germline V gene, CDR1 is SGHVS and CDR2 is FQNEAQ. The CDR3 runs 16 residues. CDR3 region: CASTRAQLARTDTQYF. The part of the CDR3 DNA that was read is TGTGCCAGCACCCGAGCTCAACTAGCGCGCACAGATACG. The full variable domain, completed using reference TRBV7-8 and TRBJ2-3, is GAGVSQSPRYKVAKRGQDVALRCDPISGHVSLFWYQQALGQGPEFLTYFQNEAQLDKSGLPSDRFFAERPEGSVSTLKIQRTQQEDSAVYLCASTRAQLARTDTQYFGPGTRLTVL.

A word on this clone: The read halts 3 residues ahead of the CDR3 end, with the missing end drawn from the germline J gene. The J gene is TRBJ2-7, the V gene TRBV7-9; 8 bases match TRBD1. CDR3 length: 15 residues. V shed 5 bases and J 1 base; nucleotides not matched to a gene: 7. The germline CDR1 and CDR2 sequences are SEHNR and FQNEAQ (reference sequence). CDR3 DNA (partial): TGTGCCAGCAGCCCCCGGGACAGGCCTTCCTACGAG. It is translated as CASSPRDRPSYE. The CDR3 reads in full as CASSPRDRPSYEQYF.

About this clone: The read terminates 3 residues ahead of where the CDR3 ends, so the germline J gene completes it. This chain uses TRBV6-1 with TRBJ1-5; possible D gene TRBD1, 5 bases. The CDR3 loop spans 19 amino acids. V shed 0 bases and J shed 2 bases, with 20 bases lying between them. The germline V gene has CDR1 MNHNS and CDR2 SASEGT. The CDR3: CASSEAVMGGSLGNQPQHF. The sequenced part of the CDR3 DNA is TGTGCCAGCAGTGAAGCGGTGATGGGGGGTTCGTTGGGCAATCAGCCC.

A word on this clone: The sequence runs out 3 residues before the end of the CDR3; the remainder is reconstructed from the germline J gene. This sequence joins TRBV7-2 and TRBJ2-2; D unresolved. From germline, CDR1 is SGHTA and CDR2 FQGNSA. The CDR3 runs to 10 residues. The sequenced part of the CDR3 DNA is TGTGCCAGCAGCTTAGGGCCG. Translated, it gives CASSLGP. The whole CDR3 is CASSLGPLFF.

Concerning this clone: The CDR3 extends 3 residues past the end of the read, so its final part is completed from the germline J gene. This chain uses TRBV6-2 or TRBV6-3 with TRBJ2-2, with a possible D match to TRBD1 (5 bases). The CDR3 has 15 residues. Between the trimmed V and J ends, which lost 7 bases and 4 bases, there was a span of 16 bases. The V gene's germline CDR1 is MNHEY and CDR2 SVGEGT. The CDR3 reads CASNHPTGGTGELFF. CDR3 DNA (partial): TGTGCCAGCAATCATCCAACAGGTGGCACCGGGGAG.

Comments on this clone: The read ends 3 residues shy of where the CDR3 ends; the end is completed using the germline J gene. V and J are TRBV7-2 and TRBJ2-7, with D possibly being TRBD1 (7 bases). The V gene lost 5 bases and the J gene lost 1 base, with 9 bases spanning the gap. This CDR3 is 13 amino acids long. CDR1 and CDR2 from the germline V gene are SGHTA and FQGNSA. The DNA read from the CDR3 is TGTGCCAGCAGCCCAGGGGGGTCCTACGAG. Translation: CASSPGGSYE. The full CDR3 protein is CASSPGGSYEQYF.

Points on this clone: Read coverage stops 3 residues before the CDR3 terminus; the germline J gene supplies the remainder. This chain uses TRBV30 with TRBJ1-2; D unclear. Trimming pared 4 bases from V and 4 bases from J, leaving 13 bases between. Germline CDR1 is GTSNPN and CDR2 is SVGIG (reference sequence). This CDR3 has 13 amino acids. The part of the CDR3 DNA that was read is TGTGCCTGGATTTCGCGGAAAGGCTATGGC. It yields the protein CAWISRKGYG. The complete CDR3 reads CAWISRKGYGYTF.

Notes on this clone: The read ends 3 residues early relative to the CDR3; the germline J gene fills the gap. The V gene is TRBV30, the J gene TRBJ2-7; 7 positions match TRBD1. Per germline, CDR1 GTSNPN and CDR2 SVGIG (reference sequence). V shed 3 bases, J shed 3 bases, and the junction held 14 bases outside the gene matches. The CDR3 covers 16 residues. The CDR3 DNA, read in part, is TGTGCCTGGAGCGACACCCGGCGTGGACAGGTCTACGAG. It specifies CAWSDTRRGQVYE. The entire CDR3 reads CAWSDTRRGQVYEQYF.